This entry describes one T cell receptor beta chain. Sequencing used immunoSEQ multiplex PCR; TCRdb keeps in-frame clones, though not all of them. This sample yields about 380,000 clones, of which around 95% are seen a single time; 0.015% to 0.02% belongs to the top ten. The record originates from a study of shared T cell receptors in the human thymus. CDR1 is SEHNR and CDR2 is FQNEAQ in the germline V gene (reference sequence). This CDR3 has 16 residues. Losses at the gene ends were 5 bases for V and 0 bases for J; bases not matched to a gene: 7. The receptor was isolated from a human donor. The chain recombines TRBV7-9 with TRBJ2-7, with 10 bases that match TRBD2. The source material was thymocytes. CDR3 amino acids: CASSPPTSGYSYEQYF. CDR3 coding DNA: TGTGCCAGCAGCCCCCCGACTAGCGGGTACTCCTACGAGCAGTACTTC.